These 3 T cell receptor beta chains came from one sample sequenced in a study of cytomegalovirus exposure and HLA in healthy donors. The primer mix had 60 Vbeta and 13 Jbeta primers. Sequencing used immunoSEQ multiplex PCR; TCRdb keeps in-frame clones, though not all of them. In the table there are around 150,000 clones, 80% to 90% of which are singletons. The sample comprised PBMCs. All receptors come from a middle-aged woman in good health and CMV-seropositive.

On this clone: Other DNA sequences of this sample code for an identical CDR3. This chain uses TRBV9 with TRBJ2-2, with D uncertain. Germline values: CDR1 SGDLS, CDR2 YYNGEE. The germline V and J ends were trimmed by 0 bases and 7 bases, with 7 bases remaining between them. The CDR3 sequence is 13 residues long. The CDR3 sequence is CASSVVLGGELFF. The CDR3 DNA reads as TGTGCCAGCAGCGTAGTTCTCGGCGGGGAGCTGTTTTTT.

The chain has TRBV11-3 and TRBJ1-2; TRBD1 matches at 7 bases. CDR3 length: 14 residues. With V trimmed by 2 bases and J by 5 bases, 5 bases remained unmatched. Germline V gives CDR1 SGHNT, CDR2 YENEEA. The CDR3 here is CASSLNPTGYGYTF. Written as DNA, the CDR3 is TGTGCCAGCAGCTTAAACCCGACAGGGTATGGCTACACCTTC.

CDR3 nucleotide sequence: TGTGCCAGCAGTTACTCAGGGACAGGGGTCCTTGAGCAGTTCTTC. It codes for CASSYSGTGVLEQFF. V is TRBV6-5 and J is TRBJ2-1; 10 positions match TRBD1. This CDR3 has 15 amino acids. V lost 0 bases, J lost 9 bases, and 5 bases stayed unmatched. Germline V lookup: CDR1 MNHEY, CDR2 SVGAGI.